A single sample gave rise to the 3 T cell receptor beta chains below, sequenced in a study of cytomegalovirus exposure and HLA in healthy donors. Method: immunoSEQ multiplex PCR; TCRdb's copy keeps in-frame clones and lacks some. This table has 150,000 to 250,000 clones, 81% appearing once. The source material was PBMCs. Receptor source: a woman aged 25 to 45 in good health and CMV-seronegative.

This clone has only a few counts. V usage is TRBV30 and J usage is TRBJ1-2; no firm D call. The CDR3 spans 12 residues. Trimming took 5 bases from V and 7 from J, leaving 14 bases between them. CDR1 is GTSNPN and CDR2 is SVGIG in the germline V gene (reference sequence). The CDR3 DNA reads TGTGCCTGGGGCCGGTGGGCCGGTGGCTACACCTTC. Encoded protein: CAWGRWAGGYTF.

This sequence joins TRBV29-1 and TRBJ2-7; D might be TRBD1 (6 bases). This CDR3 contains 13 residues. V was clipped by 4 bases and J by 0 bases, with 10 bases between them. Germline V gives CDR1 SQVTM, CDR2 ANQGSEA. The CDR3 reads CSVGRDISYEQYF. Here the CDR3 DNA reads TGCAGCGTTGGCCGGGACATCTCCTACGAGCAGTACTTC.

This clone was found a few times. This chain joins TRBV6-1 and TRBJ1-2, with no clear D. The V end lost 6 bases, the J end lost 4 bases, and 12 bases lay between the germline ends. The CDR3 runs 13 residues. CDR1 MNHNS and CDR2 SASEGT come from the germline V gene. CDR3 amino acids: CASSPATGYGYTF. In DNA, the CDR3 is TGTGCCAGCAGCCCCGCGACGGGCTATGGCTACACCTTC.